The 29 T cell receptor beta chains below all came from one sample that was sequenced in a study of blood T cell repertoires in COVID-19. Sequenced by immunoSEQ multiplex PCR; TCRdb stores in-frame clones only, minus some. The sample holds under 400,000 clones, 90% seen once. The sequencing sample was made of peripheral blood. The receptor source for this set is a man younger than 35 with active or convalescent COVID-19.

This chain links TRBV7-6 with TRBJ1-4; 9 bases match TRBD1. V lost 5 bases to trimming and J lost 4 bases; unmatched junction nucleotides: 5. Germline CDR1 and CDR2: SGHVS and FNYEAQ. CDR3 size: 15 residues. CDR3 bases: TGTGCCAGCAGCCCCGGGACAGGGAATAATGAAAAACTGTTTTTT. This sequence encodes CASSPGTGNNEKLFF.

This clone was counted between two and nine times. This rearrangement joins TRBV19 to TRBJ1-5; D gene uncertain. Looked up from germline, CDR1 is LNHDA and CDR2 is SQIVND (reference sequence). The CDR3 sequence is 13 residues long. V was pared by 10 bases and J by 0 bases, with 10 bases between. In nucleotides, the CDR3 is TGTGCCACCCAGGATTCTAGCAATCAGCCCCAGCATTTT. Amino acids: CATQDSSNQPQHF.

For the CDR3, the DNA is TGTGCCAGCGGCTGGTGGGGAGGGCTGAGAGAGACCCAGTACTTC. Amino acid sequence: CASGWWGGLRETQYF. The rearrangement uses TRBV7-2 and TRBJ2-5, with 7 bases that match TRBD2. CDR3 size: 15 residues. The V gene end was trimmed by 8 bases and the J gene end by 4 bases; junction bases not matched to a gene: 13. Germline CDR1 SGHTA, CDR2 FQGNSA. Full variable domain (outside the CDR3, taken from reference TRBV7-2 and TRBJ2-5): GAGVSQSPSNKVTEKGKDVELRCDPISGHTALYWYRQSLGQGLEFLIYFQGNSAPDKSGLPSDRFSAERTGGSVSTLTIQRTQQEDSAVYLCASGWWGGLRETQYFGPGTRLLVL.

This clone showed up just once. This chain uses TRBV27 with TRBJ2-7; 9 bases align to TRBD2. Germline V lookup: CDR1 MNHEY, CDR2 SMNVEV (reference sequence). The CDR3 consists of 15 residues. The V gene end was trimmed by 3 bases and the J gene end by 5 bases; junction bases not matched to a gene: 8. CDR3 loop: CASSFLRSGRHEQYF. Written as DNA, the CDR3 is TGTGCCAGCAGTTTCCTCCGGAGCGGGAGGCACGAGCAGTACTTC.

This chain uses TRBV6-5 with TRBJ1-4, with no clear D. V gave up 4 bases and J gave up 8 bases, with 14 bases separating them. This CDR3 has 14 residues. Per germline, CDR1 MNHEY and CDR2 SVGAGI. CDR3 amino acids: CASSSSGGREKLFF. The DNA of the CDR3 is TGTGCCAGCAGTTCCTCAGGAGGGAGAGAAAAACTGTTTTTT.

The CDR3 coding sequence is TGTGCCAGCAGCACACAGGGCCTACAGCGTCAGCCCCAGCATTTT. Amino acids: CASSTQGLQRQPQHF. The chain uses TRBV7-2 and TRBJ1-5; TRBD1 might be the D (6 bases). This CDR3 spans 15 amino acids. The V gene lost 5 bases and the J gene lost 6 bases, with 17 bases spanning the gap. The V gene's germline CDR1 is SGHTA and CDR2 FQGNSA.

As to this clone: The same CDR3 arises from other DNA sequences in this sample as well. The chain links TRBV7-3 to TRBJ1-1; 8 bases map to TRBD1. CDR3 length equals 13 residues. CDR1 and CDR2 (germline): SGHTA, FQGTGA. V dropped 5 bases and J dropped 5; count of bases not matched to a gene: 4. The CDR3 spells CASSLTGGTEAFF. The CDR3 DNA is TGTGCCAGCAGCCTCACAGGGGGGACTGAAGCTTTCTTT.

This chain uses TRBV5-1 with TRBJ1-2; 7 positions agree with TRBD1. After removal of 4 bases from V and 4 bases from J, the junction contained 7 bases not matched to a gene. The CDR3 loop spans 14 amino acids. Germline values: CDR1 SGHRS, CDR2 YFSETQ. The CDR3 DNA reads as TGCGCCAGCAGCCTGGGGACAGAGATCTATGGCTACACCTTC. This codes for CASSLGTEIYGYTF.

The chain carries TRBV7-3 and TRBJ2-2; 7 nucleotides agree with TRBD1. Trimming at V came to 5 bases and at J to 6 bases, leaving 9 bases not matched to a gene. Germline V gene lookup returns CDR1 SGHTA and CDR2 FQGTGA. This CDR3 has 15 amino acids. CDR3 sequence reads: CASSPDRRYSGELFF. In DNA, the CDR3 is TGTGCCAGCAGCCCGGACAGGAGATACTCCGGGGAGCTGTTTTTT. Full variable domain (outside the CDR3, taken from reference TRBV7-3 and TRBJ2-2): GAGVSQTPSNKVTEKGKYVELRCDPISGHTALYWYRQSLGQGPEFLIYFQGTGAADDSGLPNDRFFAVRPEGSVSTLKIQRTERGDSAVYLCASSPDRRYSGELFFGEGSRLTVL.

J is TRBJ2-7 and V is TRBV7-9; D possibly corresponds to TRBD1 (6 bases). Germline loops: CDR1 SEHNR, CDR2 FQNEAQ (reference sequence). The length of the CDR3 is 12 residues. The ends were cut back, 3 bases at V and 3 bases at J, with 6 bases in the middle. The CDR3 bases are TGTGCCAGCAGCTTCAGGGGCTACGAGCAGTACTTC. Translated: CASSFRGYEQYF.

This chain links TRBV5-5 with TRBJ1-2; 9 bases are a match to TRBD1. Germline CDR1 reads SGHKS; CDR2 reads YYEKEE (reference sequence). The J segment lost 3 bases and the V segment lost 5 bases, leaving 8 bases of the junction unmatched. This CDR3 is 15 amino acids long. CDR3 residues: CASRRTGGADYGYTF. CDR3 nucleotides: TGTGCCAGCAGACGAACAGGGGGCGCCGACTATGGCTACACCTTC.

There are a few counts of this clone. V and J are TRBV4-2 and TRBJ2-2; 7 bases align to TRBD2. Per germline, CDR1 LGHNA and CDR2 YNFKEQ. This CDR3 contains 15 residues. The junction had 7 bases not matched to a gene; V was cut back by 4 bases and J by 5 bases. As DNA, the CDR3 is TGTGCCAGCAGCCTTGGGGGGGTGAATACCGGGGAGCTGTTTTTT. It translates to CASSLGGVNTGELFF.

The chain carries TRBV6-5 and TRBJ1-5; D ambiguous. The length of the CDR3 is 13 residues. Trimming took off 4 bases at V and 0 bases at J, with 4 bases between the two ends. Germline V gives CDR1 MNHEY, CDR2 SVGAGI. The CDR3, as DNA: TGTGCCAGCAGTTCTCGTAGCAATCAGCCCCAGCATTTT. Residues: CASSSRSNQPQHF.

The chain links TRBV6-1 to TRBJ2-7; TRBD1 agrees at 9 bases. The CDR3 runs 14 residues. The trim removed 2 bases at V and 7 bases at J, leaving 6 bases unmatched. Germline V lookup: CDR1 MNHNS, CDR2 SASEGT. CDR3 sequence: CASSEPGQGAEQYF. The CDR3 DNA reads as TGTGCCAGCAGTGAACCGGGACAGGGAGCAGAGCAGTACTTC.

The CDR3 loop is CASSPRTGAHGYTF. DNA for the CDR3: TGTGCCAGCAGCCCCCGGACAGGGGCCCATGGCTACACCTTC. V usage is TRBV7-9 and J usage is TRBJ1-2, with 9 bases matching TRBD1. CDR3 length: 14 residues. Germline V gene sequence: CDR1 SEHNR, CDR2 FQNEAQ (reference sequence). Losses at the gene ends were 5 bases for V and 6 bases for J; bases not matched to a gene: 7. Combining the CDR3 with reference TRBV7-9 and TRBJ1-2 gives the whole variable domain DTGVSQNPRHKITKRGQNVTFRCDPISEHNRLYWYRQTLGQGPEFLTYFQNEAQLEKSRLLSDRFSAERPKGSFSTLEIQRTEQGDSAMYLCASSPRTGAHGYTFGSGTRLTVV.

The rearrangement joins TRBV7-2 to TRBJ2-7; 7 bases are a match to TRBD1. Per germline, CDR1 SGHTA and CDR2 FQGNSA. V lost 3 bases to trimming and J lost 4 bases; unmatched junction nucleotides: 3. CDR3 length: 13 residues. The chain's CDR3 is CASSFARGYEQYF. DNA for the CDR3: TGTGCCAGCAGCTTTGCCAGGGGGTACGAGCAGTACTTC.

V is TRBV29-1 and J is TRBJ2-7; D is ambiguous. The CDR3 length is 13 residues. Trimming took 0 bases from V and 2 from J, leaving 8 bases between them. Germline CDR1 and CDR2: SQVTM and ANQGSEA. CDR3: CSVEDVPAYEQYF. As DNA, the CDR3 is TGCAGCGTTGAAGACGTCCCAGCCTACGAGCAGTACTTC.

As DNA, the CDR3 is TGTGCCAGCAGCATACAGGGGGGCAATTCACCCCTCCACTTT. Its translation: CASSIQGGNSPLHF. The gene calls are TRBV3-1 (or the pseudogene TRBV3-2) and TRBJ1-6; 8 nucleotides align to TRBD1. In germline, CDR1 is LGHDT, CDR2 YNNKEL (reference sequence). V was clipped by 5 bases and J by 7 bases; unmatched bases: 4. The CDR3 runs 14 residues.

The chain recombines TRBV7-2 with TRBJ1-4; D is possibly TRBD1 (6 bases). The V gene lost 2 bases and the J gene lost 2 bases, with 9 bases spanning the gap. CDR1 and CDR2 from the germline V gene are SGHTA and FQGNSA. The CDR3 is 15 residues long. CDR3 in amino acids: CASSLYRATNEKLFF. The CDR3 DNA follows: TGTGCCAGCAGCTTATACAGGGCTACTAATGAAAAACTGTTTTTT.

This sequence joins TRBV30 and TRBJ1-2; 7 nucleotides match TRBD1. This CDR3 spans 13 amino acids. The germline CDR1 and CDR2 sequences are GTSNPN and SVGIG (reference sequence). Trimming cost V 3 bases and J 6 bases; bases outside gene matches: 7. CDR3 in amino acids: CAWSNGRGDGYTF. CDR3 DNA sequence: TGTGCCTGGAGCAATGGCAGGGGGGATGGCTACACCTTC.

The J gene is TRBJ2-7, the V gene TRBV18; 12 bases fit TRBD1. This CDR3 is built from 18 residues. The germline gives CDR1 KGHSH, CDR2 LQKENI. V gave up 6 bases and J gave up 2 bases; unmatched junction bases: 14. In DNA, the CDR3 is TGTGCCAGCTCCTCAAAGGGACAGGGGGCCCCGTCCCCCTACGAGCAGTACTTC. It specifies CASSSKGQGAPSPYEQYF.

The chain has TRBV7-7 and TRBJ1-1, with D possibly being TRBD1 (5 bases). The CDR3 loop spans 16 amino acids. V was cut by 5 bases and J by 1 base, with 17 bases left in between. From germline, CDR1 is SSHAT and CDR2 FNYEAQ (reference sequence). This chain's CDR3 is CASSPKRRGGNTEAFF. CDR3 DNA sequence: TGTGCCAGCAGCCCTAAGAGGAGGGGAGGGAACACTGAAGCTTTCTTT.

CDR3 loop: CAISEPGGSLGGANVLTF. Here the CDR3 DNA reads TGTGCCATCAGTGAGCCAGGGGGCTCTCTAGGTGGGGCCAACGTCCTGACTTTC. The J gene is TRBJ2-6, the V gene TRBV10-3; the match to TRBD1 covers 8 bases. After removal of 2 bases from V and 3 bases from J, the junction contained 9 bases not matched to a gene. The CDR3 covers 18 residues. Germline values: CDR1 ENHRY, CDR2 SYGVKD.

The V gene is TRBV7-9, the J gene TRBJ2-7, with D maybe TRBD1 (6 bases). The CDR3 spans 14 residues. In germline, CDR1 is SEHNR, CDR2 FQNEAQ (reference sequence). The V and J ends lost 3 bases and 4 bases respectively, with 13 bases between them. The CDR3 here is CASSFGGREYEQYF. CDR3 in DNA: TGTGCCAGCAGCTTTGGGGGCAGGGAATACGAGCAGTACTTC. Drawing the rest from reference TRBV7-9 and TRBJ2-7, the complete variable domain is DTGVSQNPRHKITKRGQNVTFRCDPISEHNRLYWYRQTLGQGPEFLTYFQNEAQLEKSRLLSDRFSAERPKGSFSTLEIQRTEQGDSAMYLCASSFGGREYEQYFGPGTRLTVT.

This rearrangement joins TRBV19 to TRBJ1-1; D is undetermined. CDR1 and CDR2 (germline): LNHDA, SQIVND (reference sequence). The CDR3 sequence is 15 residues long. Between the trimmed V and J ends, which lost 7 bases and 4 bases, there was a span of 19 bases. The CDR3 protein is CASNNPGGRVTEAFF. Here the CDR3 DNA reads TGTGCCAGTAACAATCCGGGCGGGAGGGTCACTGAAGCTTTCTTT.

The chain uses TRBV9 and TRBJ2-2, with D possibly TRBD1 on 5 matching bases. The CDR3 loop spans 15 amino acids. Germline V gene lookup returns CDR1 SGDLS and CDR2 YYNGEE. Deletions cut 3 bases from V and 2 bases from J, with 11 bases between. Here the CDR3 DNA reads TGTGCCAGCAGCGAGGGGCGGAGTAACACCGGGGAGCTGTTTTTT. It encodes CASSEGRSNTGELFF.

The genes are TRBV7-2 and TRBJ1-5; perhaps TRBD1 as D (6 bases). The CDR3 covers 14 residues. Germline V lookup: CDR1 SGHTA, CDR2 FQGNSA. V dropped 2 bases and J dropped 6 bases, with 11 bases sitting between them. The CDR3 DNA is TGTGCCAGCAGCTTACCAGGGGACGGTCAGCCCCAGCATTTT. Protein product: CASSLPGDGQPQHF.

The chain is built from TRBV9 and TRBJ2-3; 9 bases align to TRBD2. V lost 3 bases, J lost 8 bases, and 10 bases stayed unmatched. CDR3 length: 15 residues. Germline values: CDR1 SGDLS, CDR2 YYNGEE. CDR3 amino acids: CASSDASGVRGTQYF. The CDR3 DNA is TGTGCCAGCAGCGATGCTAGCGGGGTTAGGGGTACGCAGTATTTT.

CDR3 bases: TGTGCCAGTAGTATACGCAGCGGGGTCTCCTACAATGAGCAGTTCTTC. Its translation: CASSIRSGVSYNEQFF. The chain employs TRBV19 and TRBJ2-1, with 7 nucleotides matching TRBD2. V lost 2 bases and J lost 0; bases outside the gene matches: 4. Germline V gene data show CDR1 as LNHDA and CDR2 as SQIVND (reference sequence). The CDR3 runs 16 residues. Full variable domain (missing parts from reference TRBV19 and TRBJ2-1): DGGITQSPKYLFRKEGQNVTLSCEQNLNHDAMYWYRQDPGQGLRLIYYSQIVNDFQKGDIAEGYSVSREKKESFPLTVTSAQKNPTAFYLCASSIRSGVSYNEQFFGPGTRLTVL.